The table lists the clone carrying this T cell receptor (beta chain) with many counts. Its cognate antigen is unknown. These data originate in a study of CD8 T cells in ankylosing spondylitis. Findings of the study overall: Some of these motif variants have turned up before, in reports on reactive arthritis synovial fluid and blood. What seemed typical of ankylosing spondylitis blood was a TCR beta motif built from several highly homologous variants. A CD8+ phenotype characterized the disease-linked clones, which were relatively rare in peripheral blood.

Libraries for TCR beta were made by quantitative 5'-RACE with molecular barcodes. TCRdb reprocessed the 5' RACE reads via MiXCR and lists one record per CDR3 protein. The sample consists of 350,000 or so distinct CDR3 sequences, 6.5% to 10% of them appearing once. Trimming pared 5 bases from V and 2 bases from J, leaving 9 bases between. Germline V gene sequence: CDR1 SGHRS, CDR2 YFSETQ. CDR3 length: 13 residues. V is TRBV5-1 and J is TRBJ2-3; D not certain. The sample was blood, either unsorted or a sorted T cell fraction (not recorded which). The clonotype originates from a male donor with ankylosing spondylitis. The CDR3 DNA reads as TGCGCCAGCAGGGATTGGAACACAGATACGCAGTATTTT. It specifies CASRDWNTDTQYF.